This TCR beta chain was sequenced during a study of blood T cell repertoires in COVID-19. Overall study: Some COVID-19 samples were acute and others convalescent; all came from the United States, Italy and Spain.

Per the original data handling: The assay estimated nucleated cells by amplifying reference gene primers. Data came from immunoSEQ multiplex PCR; TCRdb stores just in-frame clones and leaves some out. From that table come the V and J calls and clone size; the DNA was used to work out D and trimming. The sample lists approximately 57,000 clones; about 87% were seen once. The CDR3 has 11 residues. Germline CDR1 and CDR2: GTSNPN and SVGIG (reference sequence). The sample comprised peripheral blood. This TCR derives from a man aged 45-65 years with acute or convalescent COVID-19. The V and J genes are TRBV30 and TRBJ2-7; D possibly corresponds to TRBD1 (7 bases). The DNA of the CDR3 is TGTGGCTCGGAGGGGGCGGGCGAGCAGTACTTC. Protein sequence: CGSEGAGEQYF.